This T cell receptor beta chain was identified in a study of neurological immune-mediated disorders. The cDNA was synthesized by means of template-switch 5'RACE, which was carried out with 10-nucleotide random UMIs. TCRdb processed the 5' RACE reads anew with MiXCR; each CDR3 protein has one entry. The data contain tens of thousands of distinct CDR3 sequences, less than 9% of them singletons. This clonotype was seen only once. V was pared by 5 bases and J by 3 bases, with 4 bases of the junction left unmatched. Per germline, CDR1 SGHTA and CDR2 FQGNSA. The CDR3 has 14 amino acids. The study used blood bank volunteers in Maryland, USA, as healthy controls. Each sorted-subset library came from 750,000 to 1,000,000 CD4+ or CD8+ T cells.

This clonotype was sampled from a man aged 45-60 years in good health. The specimen was CD4+ T cells from blood. The rearrangement links TRBV7-2 to TRBJ2-1, with 7 bases matching TRBD2. In nucleotides, the CDR3 is TGTGCCAGCAGCAAAGCTAGCGGCTACAATGAGCAGTTCTTC. Amino acid sequence: CASSKASGYNEQFF.